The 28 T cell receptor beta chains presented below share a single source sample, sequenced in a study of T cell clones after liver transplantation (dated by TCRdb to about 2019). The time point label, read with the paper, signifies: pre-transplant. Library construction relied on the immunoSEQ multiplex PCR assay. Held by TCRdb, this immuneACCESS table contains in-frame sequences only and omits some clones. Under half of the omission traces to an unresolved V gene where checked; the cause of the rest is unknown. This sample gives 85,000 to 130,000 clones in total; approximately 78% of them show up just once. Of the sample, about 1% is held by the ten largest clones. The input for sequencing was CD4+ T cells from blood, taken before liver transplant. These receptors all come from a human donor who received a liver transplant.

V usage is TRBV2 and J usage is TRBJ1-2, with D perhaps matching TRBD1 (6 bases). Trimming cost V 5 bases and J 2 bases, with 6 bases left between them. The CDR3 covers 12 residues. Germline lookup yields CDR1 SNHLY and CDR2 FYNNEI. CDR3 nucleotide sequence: TGTGCCAGCAGTACAGGGAACTATGGCTACACCTTC. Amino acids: CASSTGNYGYTF. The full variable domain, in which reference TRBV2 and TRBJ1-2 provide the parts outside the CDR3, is EPEVTQTPSHQVTQMGQEVILRCVPISNHLYFYWYRQILGQKVEFLVSFYNNEISEKSEIFDDQFSVERPDGSNFTLKIRSTKLEDSAMYFCASSTGNYGYTFGSGTRLTVV.

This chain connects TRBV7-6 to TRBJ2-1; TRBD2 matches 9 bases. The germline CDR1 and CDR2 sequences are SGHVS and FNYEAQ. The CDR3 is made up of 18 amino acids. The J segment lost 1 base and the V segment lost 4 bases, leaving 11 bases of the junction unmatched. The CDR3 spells CASSYKVAGVLSYNEQFF. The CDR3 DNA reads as TGTGCCAGCAGCTATAAAGTAGCGGGAGTGCTTTCCTACAATGAGCAGTTCTTC. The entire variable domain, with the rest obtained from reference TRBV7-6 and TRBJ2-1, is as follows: GAGVSQSPRYKVTKRGQDVALRCDPISGHVSLYWYRQALGQGPEFLTYFNYEAQQDKSGLPNDRFSAERPEGSISTLTIQRTEQRDSAMYRCASSYKVAGVLSYNEQFFGPGTRLTVL.

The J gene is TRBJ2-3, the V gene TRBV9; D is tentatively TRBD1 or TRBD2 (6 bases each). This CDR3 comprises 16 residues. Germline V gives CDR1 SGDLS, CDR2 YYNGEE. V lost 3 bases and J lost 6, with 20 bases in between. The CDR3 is CASSALPEGDLDTQYF. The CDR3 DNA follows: TGTGCCAGCAGCGCTCTCCCGGAGGGGGATCTGGATACGCAGTATTTT.

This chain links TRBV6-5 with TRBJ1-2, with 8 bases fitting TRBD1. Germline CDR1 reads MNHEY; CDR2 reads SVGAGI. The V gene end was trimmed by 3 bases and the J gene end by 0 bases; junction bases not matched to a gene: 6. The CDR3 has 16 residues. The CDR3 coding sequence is TGTGCCAGCAGTTATCTCGGACAGGGAACTAACTATGGCTACACCTTC. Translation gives CASSYLGQGTNYGYTF.

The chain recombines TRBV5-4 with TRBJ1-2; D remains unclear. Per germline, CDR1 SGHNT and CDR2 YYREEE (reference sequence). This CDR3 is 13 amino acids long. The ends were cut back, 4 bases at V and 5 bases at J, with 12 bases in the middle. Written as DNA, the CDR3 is TGTGCCAGCAGCCTCCGGTCTATGTATGGCTACACCTTC. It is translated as CASSLRSMYGYTF.

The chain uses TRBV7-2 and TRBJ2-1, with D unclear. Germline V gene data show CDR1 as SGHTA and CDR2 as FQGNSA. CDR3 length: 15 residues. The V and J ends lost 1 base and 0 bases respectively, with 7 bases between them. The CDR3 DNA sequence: TGTGCCAGCAGCTTAGACAGAGGCTCCTACAATGAGCAGTTCTTC. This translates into CASSLDRGSYNEQFF. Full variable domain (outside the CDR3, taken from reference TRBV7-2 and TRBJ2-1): GAGVSQSPSNKVTEKGKDVELRCDPISGHTALYWYRQSLGQGLEFLIYFQGNSAPDKSGLPSDRFSAERTGGSVSTLTIQRTQQEDSAVYLCASSLDRGSYNEQFFGPGTRLTVL.

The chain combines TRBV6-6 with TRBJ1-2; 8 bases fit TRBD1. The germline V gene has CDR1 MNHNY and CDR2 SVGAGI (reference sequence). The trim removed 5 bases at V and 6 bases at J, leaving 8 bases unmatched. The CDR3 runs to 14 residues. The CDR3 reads CASSLHQGADGYTF. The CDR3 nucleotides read TGTGCCAGCAGTCTTCACCAGGGGGCTGATGGCTACACCTTC.

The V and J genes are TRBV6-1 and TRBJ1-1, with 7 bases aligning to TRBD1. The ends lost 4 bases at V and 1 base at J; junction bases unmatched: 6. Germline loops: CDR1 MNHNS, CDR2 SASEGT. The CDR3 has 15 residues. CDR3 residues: CASSGRTGSNTEAFF. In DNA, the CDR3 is TGTGCCAGCAGTGGACGGACAGGTTCGAACACTGAAGCTTTCTTT.

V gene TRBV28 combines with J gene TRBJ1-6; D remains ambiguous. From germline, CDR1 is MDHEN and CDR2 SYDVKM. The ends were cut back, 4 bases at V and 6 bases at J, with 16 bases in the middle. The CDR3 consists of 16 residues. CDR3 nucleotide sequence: TGTGCCAGCAGTTCCCCAGCGGGCCCTCGTAATTCACCCCTCCACTTT. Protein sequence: CASSSPAGPRNSPLHF.

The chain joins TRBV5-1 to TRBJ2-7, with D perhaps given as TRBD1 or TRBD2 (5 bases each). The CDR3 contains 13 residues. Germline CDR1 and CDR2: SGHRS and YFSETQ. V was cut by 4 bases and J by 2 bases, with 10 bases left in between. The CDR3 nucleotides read TGCGCCAGCAGCCCGTTGGGACCCTACGAGCAGTACTTC. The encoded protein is CASSPLGPYEQYF.

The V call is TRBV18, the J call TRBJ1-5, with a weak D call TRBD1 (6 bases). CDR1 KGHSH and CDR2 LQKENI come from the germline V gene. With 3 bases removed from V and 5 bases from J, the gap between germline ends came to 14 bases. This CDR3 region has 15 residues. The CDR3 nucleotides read TGTGCCAGCTCACCGCTGCGGGGGCTTGATCAGCCCCAGCATTTT. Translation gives CASSPLRGLDQPQHF.

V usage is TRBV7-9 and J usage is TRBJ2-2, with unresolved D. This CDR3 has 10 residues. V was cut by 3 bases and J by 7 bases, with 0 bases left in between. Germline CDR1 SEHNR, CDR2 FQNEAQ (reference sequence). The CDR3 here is CASSFGELFF. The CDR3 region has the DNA TGTGCCAGCAGCTTCGGGGAGCTGTTTTTT.

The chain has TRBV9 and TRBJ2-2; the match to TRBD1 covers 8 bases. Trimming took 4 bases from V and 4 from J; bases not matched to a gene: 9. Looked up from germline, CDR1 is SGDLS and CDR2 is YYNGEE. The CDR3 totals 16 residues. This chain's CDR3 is CASSLGQGRVTGELFF. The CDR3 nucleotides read TGTGCCAGCAGCCTAGGACAGGGAAGGGTCACCGGGGAGCTGTTTTTT. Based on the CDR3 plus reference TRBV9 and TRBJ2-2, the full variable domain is DSGVTQTPKHLITATGQRVTLRCSPRSGDLSVYWYQQSLDQGLQFLIQYYNGEERAKGNILERFSAQQFPDLHSELNLSSLELGDSALYFCASSLGQGRVTGELFFGEGSRLTVL.

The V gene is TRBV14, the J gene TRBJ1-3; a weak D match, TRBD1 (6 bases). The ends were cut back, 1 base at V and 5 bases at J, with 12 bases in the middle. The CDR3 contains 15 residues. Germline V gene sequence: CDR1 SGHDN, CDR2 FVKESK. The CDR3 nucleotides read TGTGCCAGCAGCCAAGCAACAGGGTCTCGAAACACCATATATTTT. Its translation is CASSQATGSRNTIYF.

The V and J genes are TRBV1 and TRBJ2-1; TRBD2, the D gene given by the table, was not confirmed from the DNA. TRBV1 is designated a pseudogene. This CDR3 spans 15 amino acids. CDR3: CTSKIAGAQGNEQFF. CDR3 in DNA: TGCACCAGCAAAATAGCGGGGGCCCAGGGGAATGAGCAGTTCTTC.

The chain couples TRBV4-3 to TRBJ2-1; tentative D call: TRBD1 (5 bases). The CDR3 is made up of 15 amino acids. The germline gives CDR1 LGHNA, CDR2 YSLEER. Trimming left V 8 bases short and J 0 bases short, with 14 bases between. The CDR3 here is CASEFGHSSYNEQFF. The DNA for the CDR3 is TGCGCCAGCGAATTTGGACATAGCTCCTACAATGAGCAGTTCTTC.

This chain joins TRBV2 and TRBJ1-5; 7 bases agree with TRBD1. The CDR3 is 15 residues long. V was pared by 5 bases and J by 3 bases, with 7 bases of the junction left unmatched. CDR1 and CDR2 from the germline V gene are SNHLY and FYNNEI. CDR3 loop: CASSMTGNPNQPQHF. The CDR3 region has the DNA TGTGCCAGCAGTATGACAGGGAACCCCAATCAGCCCCAGCATTTT.

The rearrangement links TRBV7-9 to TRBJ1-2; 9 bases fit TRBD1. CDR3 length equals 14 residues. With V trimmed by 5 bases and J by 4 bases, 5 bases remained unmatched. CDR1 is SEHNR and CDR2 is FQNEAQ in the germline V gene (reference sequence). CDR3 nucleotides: TGTGCCAGCAGCATTGACAGGGGGGTCTATGGCTACACCTTC. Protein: CASSIDRGVYGYTF. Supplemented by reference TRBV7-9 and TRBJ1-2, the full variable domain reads DTGVSQNPRHKITKRGQNVTFRCDPISEHNRLYWYRQTLGQGPEFLTYFQNEAQLEKSRLLSDRFSAERPKGSFSTLEIQRTEQGDSAMYLCASSIDRGVYGYTFGSGTRLTVV.

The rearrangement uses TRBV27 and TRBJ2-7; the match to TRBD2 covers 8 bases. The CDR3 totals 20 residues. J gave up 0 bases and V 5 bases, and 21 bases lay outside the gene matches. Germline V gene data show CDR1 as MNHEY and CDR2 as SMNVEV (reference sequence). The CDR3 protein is CASSLRPQSSGYPSSYEQYF. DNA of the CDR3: TGTGCCAGCAGTCTACGGCCCCAGTCTAGCGGGTACCCAAGCTCCTACGAGCAGTACTTC.

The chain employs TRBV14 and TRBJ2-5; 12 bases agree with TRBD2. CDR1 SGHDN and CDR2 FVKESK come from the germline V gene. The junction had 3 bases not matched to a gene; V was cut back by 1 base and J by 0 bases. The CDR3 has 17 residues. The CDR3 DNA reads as TGTGCCAGCAGCCAAGCCCTAGCGGGAGGGTACCAAGAGACCCAGTACTTC. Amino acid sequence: CASSQALAGGYQETQYF.

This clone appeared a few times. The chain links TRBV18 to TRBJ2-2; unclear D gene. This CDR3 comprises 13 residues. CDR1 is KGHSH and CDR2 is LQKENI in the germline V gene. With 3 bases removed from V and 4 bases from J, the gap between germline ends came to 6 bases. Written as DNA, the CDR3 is TGTGCCAGCTCACCTATGGGCACCGGGGAGCTGTTTTTT. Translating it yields CASSPMGTGELFF.

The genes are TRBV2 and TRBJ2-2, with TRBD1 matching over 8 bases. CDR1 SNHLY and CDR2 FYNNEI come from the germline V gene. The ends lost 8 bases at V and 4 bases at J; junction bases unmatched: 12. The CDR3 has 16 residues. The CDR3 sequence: CASSQDRAFGTGELFF. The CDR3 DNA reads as TGTGCCAGCTCGCAGGACAGGGCTTTTGGCACCGGGGAGCTGTTTTTT.

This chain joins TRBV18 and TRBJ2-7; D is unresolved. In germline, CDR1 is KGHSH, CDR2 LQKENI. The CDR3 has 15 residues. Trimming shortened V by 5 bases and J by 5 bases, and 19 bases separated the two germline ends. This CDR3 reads CASSSPGSRQDEQYF. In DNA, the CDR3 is TGTGCCAGCTCATCCCCCGGGTCCCGGCAAGACGAGCAGTACTTC.

For the CDR3, the DNA is TGTGCCAGCAGCCCCTGGGCGGGCCGCGACACCGGGGAGCTGTTTTTT. It is translated as CASSPWAGRDTGELFF. This chain uses TRBV7-2 with TRBJ2-2; maybe TRBD2 (5 bases). V was trimmed by 5 bases and J by 3 bases, leaving 16 bases between them. Looked up from germline, CDR1 is SGHTA and CDR2 is FQGNSA. CDR3 size: 16 residues. The variable domain in full, with the rest retrieved from reference TRBV7-2 and TRBJ2-2, is GAGVSQSPSNKVTEKGKDVELRCDPISGHTALYWYRQSLGQGLEFLIYFQGNSAPDKSGLPSDRFSAERTGGSVSTLTIQRTQQEDSAVYLCASSPWAGRDTGELFFGEGSRLTVL.

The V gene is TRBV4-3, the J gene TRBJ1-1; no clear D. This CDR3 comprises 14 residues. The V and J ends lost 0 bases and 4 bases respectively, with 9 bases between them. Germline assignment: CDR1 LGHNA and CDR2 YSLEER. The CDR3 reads CASSQDGGLTEAFF. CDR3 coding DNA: TGCGCCAGCAGCCAAGATGGAGGACTCACTGAAGCTTTCTTT.

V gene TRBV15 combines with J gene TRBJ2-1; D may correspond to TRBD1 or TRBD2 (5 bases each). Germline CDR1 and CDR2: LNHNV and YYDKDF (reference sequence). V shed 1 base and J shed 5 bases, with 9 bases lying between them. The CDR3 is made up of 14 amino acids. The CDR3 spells CATSRGGSNNEQFF. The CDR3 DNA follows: TGTGCCACCAGCAGAGGGGGGAGCAACAATGAGCAGTTCTTC.

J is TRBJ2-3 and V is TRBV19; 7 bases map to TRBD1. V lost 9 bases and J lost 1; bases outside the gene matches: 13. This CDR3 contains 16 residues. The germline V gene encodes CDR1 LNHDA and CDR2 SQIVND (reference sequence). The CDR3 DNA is TGTGCCAGCCGACAGGGTTTTATCGTGGGCACAGATACGCAGTATTTT. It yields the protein CASRQGFIVGTDTQYF. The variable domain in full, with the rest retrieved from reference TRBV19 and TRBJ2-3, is DGGITQSPKYLFRKEGQNVTLSCEQNLNHDAMYWYRQDPGQGLRLIYYSQIVNDFQKGDIAEGYSVSREKKESFPLTVTSAQKNPTAFYLCASRQGFIVGTDTQYFGPGTRLTVL.

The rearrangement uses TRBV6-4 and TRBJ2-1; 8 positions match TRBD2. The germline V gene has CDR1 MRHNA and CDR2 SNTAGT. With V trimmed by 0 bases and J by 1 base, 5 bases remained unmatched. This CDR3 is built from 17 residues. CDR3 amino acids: CASSDSRGGASYNEQFF. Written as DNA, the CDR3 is TGTGCCAGCAGTGACTCTCGGGGGGGGGCGTCCTACAATGAGCAGTTCTTC.